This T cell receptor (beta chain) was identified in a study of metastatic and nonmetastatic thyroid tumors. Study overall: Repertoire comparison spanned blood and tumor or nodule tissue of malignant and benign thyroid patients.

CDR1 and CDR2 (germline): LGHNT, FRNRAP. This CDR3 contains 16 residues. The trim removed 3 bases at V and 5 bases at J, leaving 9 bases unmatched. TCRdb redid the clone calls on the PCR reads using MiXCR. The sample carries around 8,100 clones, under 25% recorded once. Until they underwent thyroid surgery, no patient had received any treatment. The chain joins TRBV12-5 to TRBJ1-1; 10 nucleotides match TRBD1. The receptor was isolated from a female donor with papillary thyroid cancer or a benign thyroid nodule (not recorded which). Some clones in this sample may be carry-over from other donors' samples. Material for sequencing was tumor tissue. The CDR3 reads CASGFKTGGPMTEAFF. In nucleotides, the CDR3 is TGTGCTAGTGGTTTTAAGACAGGGGGCCCGATGACTGAAGCTTTCTTT.